This T cell receptor (beta chain) was sequenced for a study of shared clonotypes between healthy human individuals (dated by TCRdb to the early 2020s). Concerning the study at large: A few men and a couple of women, aged 18 to 49 years, made up the cohort. For each donor, CD4 naive and CD4 memory were each run on three plates, CD8 naive on two plates, and CD8 memory on one plate. Per donor, leukapheresis produced somewhere between about 0.9 and 9 billion PBMCs. Blood TCR repertoires of roughly five healthy adults were deeply sequenced to estimate repertoire size and the extent of clonotype sharing between individuals. Different laboratories and diverse techniques were used to prepare libraries and sequence TCR repertoires, to increase sequencing depth and limit assay-specific biases. Results the study describes overall, beyond this receptor: Compared with non-shared clonotypes, the clonotypes found in all four sorted-subset donors had higher generation probabilities. Even with the large sequencing depth, rarefaction of the sorted-subset datasets indicated that sequencing was incomplete. Sampling was restricted to blood, and TCR repertoires in tissue are likely to differ from TCR repertoires in blood. Because the study included only a small number of donors, the genetic and exposure-history diversity represented was limited. Based on pairwise subsampling, the degree of clonotype sharing among donors was expected to be affected by sequencing depth. About 5% of naive CD4, 3.5% of naive CD8, 2.3% of memory CD4, and over 0.35% of memory CD8 clonotypes were shared across a handful of donors. Naive subsets generally had larger estimated clonotype richness than memory subsets did.

TCR CDR3 regions were amplified from genomic DNA by multiplex PCR using the deep immunoSEQ assay. Genomic DNA extracted from each cell subset was distributed evenly over all wells of several immunoSEQ 96-well plates, and each plate served as one replicate. For sorted subsets, roughly 200 ng of genomic DNA, equivalent to around 29,000 T cell genomes, went into each replicate PCR. Purified libraries were measured with a Qubit 3.0 fluorometer, size-checked on a Bioanalyzer 2100, and measured again with the KAPA Library Quantification kit. Every immunoSEQ 96-well plate was sequenced on a dedicated single-read 150-cycle Illumina NextSeq 550 flow cell. The original pipeline was this. Because the immunoSEQ output included only junctional sequences and no quality scores, the filtering could not be the same as the filtering used for full-length reads. To assign V/J genes and CDR3, sequences were annotated against IMGT germline references using PyIR, a Python wrapper for IgBLAST v1.9. Reads with weak V/J assignments (E-value above 1e-6), missing CDR3, stop codons, out-of-frame junctions, or ambiguous translated residues were removed. A V3J clonotype was defined by an identical inferred V gene, J gene, and CDR3 amino acid sequence. To compute the percentage overlap between repertoires, the number of shared unique clonotypes was divided by the size of the smaller repertoire. RTK rarefaction, the Chao1 estimator, and Recon v2.1 estimates of unobserved clonotypes were used to assess repertoire richness. For all TCRbeta clonotypes obtained by the gDNA method from a few donors, generation probabilities were computed with OLGA. TCRdb provides this immuneACCESS table in a form limited to in-frame rearrangements. Some clones are lacking; in checked studies, under half of them reflect an unresolved V gene, and why the rest are absent is not known. V and J calls plus clone size are reproduced from that table; the DNA served to infer D and trimming. Counted in this sample were about 2 million clones; approximately 94% of them appeared once. The ten biggest clones cover 0.85% to 1.2% of the sample.

CD8 naive samples were obtained by positive selection for CCR7 among CD45RO-negative cells, yielding a CD45RA+CCR7+ population from which TemRA cells were excluded. The donors were healthy, HIV-negative adults who had no recently reported acute infections or vaccinations. Only Caucasian adults living in Nashville, Tennessee, USA were represented among the donors. Blood was obtained by leukapheresis, after which PBMCs were separated by Ficoll-Histopaque density gradient centrifugation and cryopreserved in liquid nitrogen vapor phase. Purity and quantity of every magnetically sorted T cell population were checked by analytical flow cytometry. Each sorted fraction had its genomic DNA isolated and then quantified by UV absorbance on a Nanodrop 2000c. Cut back by 6 bases and 2 bases, the V and J ends lie 8 bases apart. Looking up the germline V gene yields CDR1 SGHDT and CDR2 YYEEEE. Including the terminal cysteine and phenylalanine, the CDR3 comprises 12 residues. Only the CDR3 DNA stays, 36 bases, in frame from base 1.

Note on this clone: The antigen it recognizes is unknown. Per-nucleotide qualities are absent, and no much larger clonotype sits a single base away.

The sequenced sample consisted of naive CD8+ T cells sorted from blood. Read against the paper, the sample's cell subset or site label means: CD45RA+CCR7+. The V and J genes are TRBV5-6 and TRBJ1-2, with a tentative D gene TRBD1 over 5 matching bases. This TCR was sampled from a man aged 18 to 30 in good health. The nucleotide sequence reads as follows: TGTGCCAGCACCGAGGGGAACTATGGCTACACCTTC. Its protein reads: CASTEGNYGYTF.